This T cell receptor beta chain was observed in a study of patients and donors after allogeneic stem cell transplantation. TCRdb reanalysed the RT-PCR reads using MiXCR and keeps one entry per CDR3 protein. Here the sample spans about a million distinct CDR3 sequences, roughly 17% being singletons. The origin of this receptor is a human donor who was either an allogeneic HSCT recipient or a stem cell or donor lymphocyte infusion donor (not recorded which). It is not recorded whose cells these are; they may come from a transplant donor. The sample comprised blood, either unsorted or a sorted T cell fraction (not recorded which).

As DNA, the CDR3 is TGTGCCAGCTCACCAGGATCCCGGGGCTCTGGAAACACCATATATTTT. Translated, it gives CASSPGSRGSGNTIYF. The V and J genes are TRBV18 and TRBJ1-3, with D uncertain. From germline, CDR1 is KGHSH and CDR2 LQKENI. The CDR3 is 16 amino acids. The germline V and J ends were trimmed by 2 bases and 0 bases, with 11 bases remaining between them.